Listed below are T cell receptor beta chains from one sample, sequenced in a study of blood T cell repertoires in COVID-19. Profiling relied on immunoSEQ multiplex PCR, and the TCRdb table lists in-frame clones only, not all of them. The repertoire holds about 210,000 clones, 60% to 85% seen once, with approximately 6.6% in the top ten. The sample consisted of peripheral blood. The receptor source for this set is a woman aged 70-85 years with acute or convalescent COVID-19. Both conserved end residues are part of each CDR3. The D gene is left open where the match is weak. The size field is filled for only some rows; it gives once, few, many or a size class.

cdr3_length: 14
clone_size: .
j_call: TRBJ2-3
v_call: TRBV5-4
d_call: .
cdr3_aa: CASSLGQRTDTQYF
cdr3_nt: TGTGCCAGCAGCTTGGGACAGCGAACAGATACGCAGTATTTT

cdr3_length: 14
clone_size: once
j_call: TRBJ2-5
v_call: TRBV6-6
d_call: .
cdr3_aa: CASSYMEGQETQYF
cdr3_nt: TGTGCCAGCAGTTACATGGAGGGGCAAGAGACCCAGTACTTC

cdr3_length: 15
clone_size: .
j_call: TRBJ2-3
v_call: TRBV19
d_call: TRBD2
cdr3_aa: CASSSLAGVTDTQYF
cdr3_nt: TGTGCCAGTAGTTCACTAGCGGGGGTCACAGATACGCAGTATTTT

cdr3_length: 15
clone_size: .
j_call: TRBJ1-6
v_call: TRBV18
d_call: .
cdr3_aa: CASSDKDSYNSPLHF
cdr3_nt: TGTGCCAGCTCCGATAAGGACAGCTATAATTCACCCCTCCACTTT

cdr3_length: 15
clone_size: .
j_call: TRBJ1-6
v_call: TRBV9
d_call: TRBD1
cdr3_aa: CASSAQQGGISPLHF
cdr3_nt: TGTGCCAGCAGCGCCCAGCAGGGGGGTATCTCACCCCTCCACTTT

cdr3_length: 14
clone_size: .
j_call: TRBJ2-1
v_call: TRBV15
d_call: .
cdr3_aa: CATSRVGREAEQFF
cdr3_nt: TGTGCCACCAGCAGAGTCGGCAGGGAAGCTGAGCAGTTCTTC

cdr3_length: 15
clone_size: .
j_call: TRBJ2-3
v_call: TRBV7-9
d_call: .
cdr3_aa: CASSLDFGFTDTQYF
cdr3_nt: TGTGCCAGCAGCTTAGATTTCGGGTTCACAGATACGCAGTATTTT

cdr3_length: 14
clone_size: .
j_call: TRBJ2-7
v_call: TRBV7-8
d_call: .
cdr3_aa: CASSLETPTYEQYF
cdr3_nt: TGTGCCAGCAGCTTAGAAACCCCTACCTACGAGCAGTACTTC

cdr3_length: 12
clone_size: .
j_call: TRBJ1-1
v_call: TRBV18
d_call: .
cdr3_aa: CASSPQQGEAFF
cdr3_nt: TGTGCCAGCTCACCACAACAGGGAGAAGCTTTCTTT

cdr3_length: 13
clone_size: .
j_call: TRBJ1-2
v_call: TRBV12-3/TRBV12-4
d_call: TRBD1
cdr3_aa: CASSFGGGAGYTF
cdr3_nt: TGTGCCAGCAGTTTCGGAGGGGGCGCGGGCTACACCTTC

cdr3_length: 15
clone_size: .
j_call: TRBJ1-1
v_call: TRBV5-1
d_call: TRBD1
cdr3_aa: CASSFLETGSTEAFF
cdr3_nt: TGCGCCAGCAGCTTCTTGGAGACAGGGAGCACTGAAGCTTTCTTT

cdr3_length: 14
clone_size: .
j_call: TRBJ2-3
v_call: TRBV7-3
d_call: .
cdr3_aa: CASSTGLQEDTQYF
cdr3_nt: TGTGCCAGCAGTACGGGACTTCAGGAGGATACGCAGTATTTT

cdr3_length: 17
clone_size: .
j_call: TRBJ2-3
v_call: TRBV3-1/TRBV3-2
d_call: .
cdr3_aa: CASSQDWHGGGTDTQYF
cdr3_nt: TGTGCCAGCAGCCAAGATTGGCACGGCGGGGGCACAGATACGCAGTATTTT